These T cell receptor beta chains were read from a single sample in a study of beta chain features in type 1 diabetes. The assay was immunoSEQ multiplex PCR, and TCRdb's table has in-frame clones only and misses some. Among about 260,000 clones listed, roughly 22% were seen once. The sequenced sample was naive CD4+ T cells from blood. Every receptor here comes from a middle-aged woman with type 1 diabetes. Both conserved end residues are part of each CDR3. D genes are given only for firm matches. Clone size appears in some rows only: once, few, many, or a class for an expanded clone.

TRBV11-2	-	TRBD2	TRBJ2-4	TGTGCCAGCAGCCTCTCGGGGGGGAGTCGCATTCAGTACTTC	CASSLSGGSRIQYF
TRBV30	few	-	TRBJ1-1	TGTGCCTGGGAACATCAGAACACTGAAGCTTTCTTT	CAWEHQNTEAFF
TRBV5-1	-	TRBD2	TRBJ2-1	TGCGCCAGCAGCCCCATGGGGGGGGGCTACAATGAGCAGTTCTTC	CASSPMGGGYNEQFF
TRBV29-1	few	-	TRBJ2-7	TGCAGCGTTGAAGATGAAGTAGCAGAGCAGTACTTC	CSVEDEVAEQYF
TRBV7-3	-	TRBD2	TRBJ2-5	TGTGCCAGCAGCCCTGGAGCGGGGTTTCAAGAGACCCAGTACTTC	CASSPGAGFQETQYF
TRBV28	few	-	TRBJ1-1	TGTGCCAGCAGTTCCCCGGTTGAGGCATGGACTGAAGCTTTCTTT	CASSSPVEAWTEAFF
TRBV9	-	-	TRBJ1-2	TGTGCCAGCAGCGTAGCTTTCCGAGGCAACTATGGCTACACCTTC	CASSVAFRGNYGYTF
TRBV19	-	-	TRBJ1-2	TGTGCCAGCGCTATACAGGGTGATGGCTACACCTTC	CASAIQGDGYTF
TRBV9	few	TRBD1	TRBJ1-2	TGTGCCAGCAGCGTTTTAGGACAGGGGGCTCTTGGAGGCTACACCTTC	CASSVLGQGALGGYTF
TRBV30	-	TRBD1	TRBJ1-2	TGTGCCTGCACGACAGGGAACTATGGCTACACCTTC	CACTTGNYGYTF
TRBV28	-	-	TRBJ2-4	TGTGCCAGCAGTTTACCGGGAATAGCCAAAAACATTCAGTACTTC	CASSLPGIAKNIQYF
TRBV28	-	-	TRBJ1-2	TGTGCCAGCAGTTTATCGACTGCCTCCTCGGGCTACACCTTC	CASSLSTASSGYTF
TRBV2	-	-	TRBJ2-3	TGTGCCAGCGAAGAGAGTACAGATACGCAGTATTTT	CASEESTDTQYF
TRBV18	-	TRBD1	TRBJ1-1	TGTGCCAGCTCAGCGACAGGGGGCACTGAAGCTTTCTTT	CASSATGGTEAFF
TRBV2	-	-	TRBJ1-5	TGTGCCAGCAGGCAGGACTTGATTCAGGCCCAGCATTTT	CASRQDLIQAQHF
TRBV19	few	-	TRBJ2-6	TGTGCCAGTATTAGCCACTCTGGGGCCAACGTCCTGACTTTC	CASISHSGANVLTF
TRBV6-6	-	-	TRBJ1-5	TGTGCCAGCAGCCCGGGAGTAGAGTATAGCAATCAGCCCCAGCATTTT	CASSPGVEYSNQPQHF
TRBV5-1	-	TRBD1	TRBJ1-1	TGCGCCAGCAGCCCGACAGGGGACACTGAAGCTTTCTTT	CASSPTGDTEAFF
TRBV7-9	few	-	TRBJ2-1	TGTGCCAGCAGGGGGGCTACGGGTGGAGGCGGTGAGCAGTTCTTC	CASRGATGGGGEQFF
TRBV28	-	-	TRBJ2-3	TGTGCCAGCAGTTTGGCGGCCGTTTCTAGCACAGATACGCAGTATTTT	CASSLAAVSSTDTQYF
TRBV27	-	-	TRBJ1-1	TGTGCCAGCAGTTCCCTAGGGGGGGCATTGAGCACTGAAGCTTTCTTT	CASSSLGGALSTEAFF
TRBV9	-	TRBD1	TRBJ2-1	TGTGCCAGCAGCCCATCCCCCTTGACAGGGAATGAGCAGTTCTTC	CASSPSPLTGNEQFF
TRBV11-1	few	TRBD2	TRBJ2-1	TGTGCCAGCAGCTTAGGGGTCGCGGGGGGCCCCGATGAGCAGTTCTTC	CASSLGVAGGPDEQFF
TRBV5-8	few	-	TRBJ2-3	TGTGCCAGCAGCTACGACAGTTACACAGATACGCAGTATTTT	CASSYDSYTDTQYF
TRBV10-3	-	TRBD1	TRBJ2-3	TGTGCCATCACCCAGGACAGGGTTGATACGCAGTATTTT	CAITQDRVDTQYF
TRBV5-4	few	-	TRBJ2-3	TGTGCCAGCAGCTTGTCGCGAGATACGCAGTATTTT	CASSLSRDTQYF